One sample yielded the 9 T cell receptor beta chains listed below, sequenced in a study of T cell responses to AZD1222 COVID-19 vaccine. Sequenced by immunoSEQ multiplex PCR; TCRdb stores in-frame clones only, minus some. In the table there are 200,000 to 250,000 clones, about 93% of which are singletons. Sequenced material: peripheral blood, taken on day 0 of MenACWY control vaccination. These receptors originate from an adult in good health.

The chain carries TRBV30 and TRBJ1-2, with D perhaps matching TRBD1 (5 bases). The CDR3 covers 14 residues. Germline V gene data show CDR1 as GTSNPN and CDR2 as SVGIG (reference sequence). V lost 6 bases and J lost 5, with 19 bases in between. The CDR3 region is CACRAGLKGYGYTF. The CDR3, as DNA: TGTGCCTGCCGAGCAGGGCTTAAGGGATATGGCTACACCTTC.

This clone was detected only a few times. The CDR3 spells CASSLNRDTYEQYF. As DNA, the CDR3 is TGTGCCAGCAGCTTGAATAGGGACACCTACGAGCAGTACTTC. V is TRBV5-4 and J is TRBJ2-7; TRBD1 is a possible D gene (6 bases). V shed 1 base and J shed 2 bases, with 10 bases lying between them. This CDR3 has 14 residues. CDR1 SGHNT and CDR2 YYREEE come from the germline V gene (reference sequence).

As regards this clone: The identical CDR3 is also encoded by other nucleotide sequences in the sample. The CDR3 is CASSLGSSGNTIYF. DNA of the CDR3: TGCGCCAGCAGCTTAGGTTCGTCTGGAAACACCATATATTTT. The V gene is TRBV5-1, the J gene TRBJ1-3; D is undetermined. Looked up from germline, CDR1 is SGHRS and CDR2 is YFSETQ. The CDR3 extends over 14 amino acids. The V end was cut by 2 bases, the J end by 1 base, with 7 bases between.

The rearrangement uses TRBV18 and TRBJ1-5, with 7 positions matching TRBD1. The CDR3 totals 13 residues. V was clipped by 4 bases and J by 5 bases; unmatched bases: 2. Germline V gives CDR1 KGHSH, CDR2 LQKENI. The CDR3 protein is CASSRDSYQPQHF. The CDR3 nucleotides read TGTGCCAGCTCACGGGACAGTTATCAGCCCCAGCATTTT.

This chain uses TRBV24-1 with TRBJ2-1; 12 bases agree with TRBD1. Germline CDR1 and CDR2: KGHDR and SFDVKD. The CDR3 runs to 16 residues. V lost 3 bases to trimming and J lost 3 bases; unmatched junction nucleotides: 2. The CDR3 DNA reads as TGTGCCACCAGTGATGGGACAGGGGGCGTCTACAATGAGCAGTTCTTC. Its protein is CATSDGTGGVYNEQFF.

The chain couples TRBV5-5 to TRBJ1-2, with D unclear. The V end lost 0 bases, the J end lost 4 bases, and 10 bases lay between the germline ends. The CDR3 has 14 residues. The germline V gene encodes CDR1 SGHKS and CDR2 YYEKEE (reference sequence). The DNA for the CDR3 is TGTGCCAGCAGCTTGGATATGGTCGGCTATGGCTACACCTTC. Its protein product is CASSLDMVGYGYTF.

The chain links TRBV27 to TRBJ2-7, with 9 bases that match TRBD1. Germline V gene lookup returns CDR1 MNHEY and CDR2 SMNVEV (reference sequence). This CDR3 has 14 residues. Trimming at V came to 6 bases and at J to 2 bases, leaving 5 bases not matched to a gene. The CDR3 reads CASSRDRGAYEQYF. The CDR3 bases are TGTGCCAGCAGCAGAGACAGGGGGGCCTACGAGCAGTACTTC.

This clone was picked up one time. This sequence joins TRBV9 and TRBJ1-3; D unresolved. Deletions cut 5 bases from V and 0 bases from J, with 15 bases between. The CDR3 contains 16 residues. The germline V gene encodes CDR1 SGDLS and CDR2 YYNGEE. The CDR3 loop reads CASSRRLTASGNTIYF. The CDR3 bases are TGTGCCAGCAGTCGACGCCTAACTGCCTCTGGAAACACCATATATTTT.

The CDR3 loop is CASSQDSAGIGTGELFF. In DNA form, the CDR3 reads TGCGCCAGCAGCCAAGATTCTGCGGGAATCGGCACCGGGGAGCTGTTTTTT. The gene calls are TRBV4-1 and TRBJ2-2; a possible D gene is TRBD2 (6 bases). The CDR3 is made up of 17 amino acids. Deletions cut 0 bases from V and 4 bases from J, with 15 bases between. From germline, CDR1 is MGHRA and CDR2 YSYEKL.